These 26 T cell receptor beta chains share one sample of origin, sequenced in a study of blood T cell repertoires in COVID-19 (dated by TCRdb to 2018 to 2021). The method behind the library was the immunoSEQ multiplex PCR assay. Held by TCRdb, this immuneACCESS table contains in-frame sequences only and omits some clones. Under half of the omission traces to an unresolved V gene where checked; the cause of the rest is unknown. The sample table records approximately 240,000 clones; more than 60% of these occur just once. Under 4.5% of the sample goes to the ten largest clones. The sequencing sample was made of peripheral blood. The receptors were gathered from a middle-aged woman with active or convalescent COVID-19.

In this sample, this clone turned up once. The chain couples TRBV5-1 to TRBJ1-1; a possible D gene is TRBD1 (6 bases). The CDR3 runs to 14 residues. The germline V and J ends were trimmed by 4 bases and 1 base, with 11 bases remaining between them. The germline CDR1 and CDR2 sequences are SGHRS and YFSETQ. CDR3 loop: CASSRTGTNTEAFF. DNA for the CDR3: TGCGCCAGCAGCCGAACAGGGACGAACACTGAAGCTTTCTTT.

V usage is TRBV6-6 and J usage is TRBJ1-1; possibly TRBD1 for D (6 bases). This CDR3 region has 15 residues. The germline V and J ends were trimmed by 2 bases and 5 bases, with 15 bases remaining between them. The germline V gene has CDR1 MNHNY and CDR2 SVGAGI (reference sequence). The CDR3 spells CASSYEGGRGTEAFF. The CDR3 DNA reads as TGTGCCAGCAGTTACGAGGGGGGGAGGGGGACTGAAGCTTTCTTT.

This chain connects TRBV2 to TRBJ2-2; tentative D call: TRBD1 (7 bases). This CDR3 contains 14 residues. The V end was cut by 3 bases, the J end by 5 bases, with 10 bases between. CDR1 SNHLY and CDR2 FYNNEI come from the germline V gene. The CDR3 spells CASSDRGDTGELFF. The CDR3 nucleotides read TGTGCCAGCAGTGACAGGGGGGATACCGGGGAGCTGTTTTTT.

This clone has only a few counts. This chain connects TRBV3-1 (or the pseudogene TRBV3-2) to TRBJ1-1, with 7 bases aligning to TRBD1. Trimming at V came to 4 bases and at J to 0 bases, leaving 5 bases not matched to a gene. CDR3 length: 15 residues. Germline V gene lookup returns CDR1 LGHDT and CDR2 YNNKEL (reference sequence). The CDR3 protein is CASSLRQGVNTEAFF. The CDR3 nucleotides are TGTGCCAGCAGCCTACGACAGGGTGTGAACACTGAAGCTTTCTTT.

The J gene is TRBJ2-3, the V gene TRBV3-1 (or the pseudogene TRBV3-2); 7 bases map to TRBD2. Trimming took 1 base from V and 7 from J; bases not matched to a gene: 5. Germline V gene data show CDR1 as LGHDT and CDR2 as YNNKEL (reference sequence). This CDR3 has 14 amino acids. The CDR3 bases are TGTGCCAGCAGCCAAGGACGGGGGGTGAATACGCAGTATTTT. Encoded protein: CASSQGRGVNTQYF.

The chain combines TRBV12-3 or TRBV12-4 with TRBJ1-2; a possible D gene is TRBD1 (6 bases). This CDR3 is built from 13 residues. Deletions cut 3 bases from V and 6 bases from J, with 11 bases between. CDR3 sequence reads: CASSFRGNDGYTF. In nucleotides, the CDR3 is TGTGCCAGCAGTTTCAGGGGAAATGATGGCTACACCTTC.

The V and J genes are TRBV28 and TRBJ1-2; 9 bases line up with TRBD1. CDR1 and CDR2 (germline): MDHEN, SYDVKM. The V and J ends lost 5 bases and 5 bases, in that order; junction bases with no gene match: 6. CDR3 length equals 14 residues. CDR3: CASSRGQGWYGYTF. The CDR3 bases are TGTGCCAGCAGTAGGGGACAGGGATGGTATGGCTACACCTTC.

The chain employs TRBV18 and TRBJ1-6; maybe TRBD1 (6 bases). V was cut by 3 bases and J by 0 bases, with 9 bases left in between. This CDR3 is built from 16 residues. The germline CDR1 and CDR2 sequences are KGHSH and LQKENI. CDR3 amino acids: CASSPGQSSYNSPLHF. CDR3 sequence (DNA): TGTGCCAGCTCACCTGGACAGAGCTCCTATAATTCACCCCTCCACTTT.

The rearrangement uses TRBV7-9 and TRBJ1-1; D unresolved. The germline gives CDR1 SEHNR, CDR2 FQNEAQ (reference sequence). The CDR3 has 14 amino acids. Deletions cut 5 bases from V and 4 bases from J, with 14 bases between. The CDR3 reads CASSAPGGGTEAFF. The CDR3 nucleotides read TGTGCCAGCAGCGCCCCTGGAGGCGGCACTGAAGCTTTCTTT.

The chain links TRBV6-5 to TRBJ1-2; D might be TRBD1 (6 bases). CDR3 length: 15 residues. The V gene lost 5 bases and the J gene lost 3 bases, with 16 bases spanning the gap. CDR1 and CDR2 from the germline V gene are MNHEY and SVGAGI. CDR3 DNA: TGTGCCAGCAGTCCCTATGAGGGGGGGCACTATGGCTACACCTTC. It yields the protein CASSPYEGGHYGYTF.

The chain recombines TRBV7-6 with TRBJ1-1; 10 nucleotides align to TRBD1. This CDR3 has 14 residues. The junction had 7 bases not matched to a gene; V was cut back by 5 bases and J by 7 bases. In germline, CDR1 is SGHVS, CDR2 FNYEAQ. CDR3 nucleotide sequence: TGTGCCAGCAGCCCGAGGACAGGGGGTCGTGAAGCTTTCTTT. It specifies CASSPRTGGREAFF.

The V and J genes are TRBV3-1 (or the pseudogene TRBV3-2) and TRBJ2-3, with D unresolved. CDR3 length: 14 amino acids. Germline V gene data show CDR1 as LGHDT and CDR2 as YNNKEL (reference sequence). Trimming removed 1 base from V and 2 bases from J, with 7 bases in between. Here the CDR3 reads CASSQVSHTDTQYF. The CDR3 DNA reads as TGTGCCAGCAGCCAAGTGTCACACACAGATACGCAGTATTTT.

This rearrangement joins TRBV19 to TRBJ1-4; 9 bases fit TRBD1. CDR1 is LNHDA and CDR2 is SQIVND in the germline V gene (reference sequence). Unmatched junction bases numbered 5, after V lost 8 bases and J lost 1 base. The CDR3 contains 15 residues. CDR3 in DNA: TGTGCCAGTGCTACAGGGGGCGGAACTAATGAAAAACTGTTTTTT. Its protein product is CASATGGGTNEKLFF.

This clone was seen at least ten times. The rearrangement uses TRBV9 and TRBJ2-3; D is undetermined. CDR1 is SGDLS, CDR2 YYNGEE, per germline. The CDR3 is 12 amino acids. V lost 4 bases, J lost 2 bases, and 5 bases lay in between. Here the CDR3 reads CASSTYTDTQYF. DNA of the CDR3: TGTGCCAGCAGCACCTACACAGATACGCAGTATTTT.

This chain links TRBV6-6 with TRBJ1-1, with D unclear. The V gene's germline CDR1 is MNHNY and CDR2 SVGAGI (reference sequence). This CDR3 is 16 amino acids long. V gave up 4 bases and J gave up 4 bases, with 19 bases separating them. The CDR3 is CASSSIARILGTEAFF. Written as DNA, the CDR3 is TGTGCCAGCAGTTCTATCGCCAGGATTTTGGGCACTGAAGCTTTCTTT.

The chain combines TRBV19 with TRBJ1-1; TRBD1 agrees at 7 bases. This CDR3 spans 15 amino acids. Germline V lookup: CDR1 LNHDA, CDR2 SQIVND (reference sequence). With V trimmed by 4 bases and J by 3 bases, 8 bases remained unmatched. The CDR3 sequence: CASSTLDRDYTEAFF. The DNA for the CDR3 is TGTGCCAGTAGTACTCTAGACAGGGATTACACTGAAGCTTTCTTT.

V usage is TRBV6-1 and J usage is TRBJ1-2, with D perhaps matching TRBD1 (6 bases). Trimming removed 2 bases from V and 10 bases from J, with 17 bases in between. Germline V gives CDR1 MNHNS, CDR2 SASEGT. This CDR3 region has 14 residues. In DNA form, the CDR3 reads TGTGCCAGCAGTGAATGGCCCGGGACAAAGACCTACACCTTC. Translated, it gives CASSEWPGTKTYTF.

The rearrangement uses TRBV7-2 and TRBJ1-5; possibly TRBD1 for D (5 bases). The CDR3 is 15 residues long. Germline V gene sequence: CDR1 SGHTA, CDR2 FQGNSA. With 1 base removed from V and 7 bases from J, the gap between germline ends came to 14 bases. The CDR3 sequence: CASSLEGLGIQPQHF. The CDR3 region has the DNA TGTGCCAGCAGCTTAGAGGGGCTAGGGATCCAGCCCCAGCATTTT.

This clone showed up just once. The CDR3 loop reads CATHRGQVPTEAFF. CDR3 coding DNA: TGTGCCACCCACAGGGGGCAAGTCCCCACTGAAGCTTTCTTT. The chain is built from TRBV19 and TRBJ1-1; 9 bases agree with TRBD1. V dropped 10 bases and J dropped 4; count of bases not matched to a gene: 10. Germline CDR1 LNHDA, CDR2 SQIVND (reference sequence). The CDR3 extends over 14 amino acids.

This clone was observed a few times. The rearrangement links TRBV7-6 to TRBJ1-5; no definite D call. CDR1 SGHVS and CDR2 FNYEAQ come from the germline V gene. V lost 0 bases and J lost 7, with 7 bases in between. The CDR3 sequence is 13 residues long. CDR3 residues: CASSLAPSQPQHF. The CDR3 DNA reads as TGTGCCAGCAGCTTAGCCCCCTCCCAGCCCCAGCATTTT.

The chain employs TRBV3-1 (or the pseudogene TRBV3-2) and TRBJ1-2; D gene uncertain. CDR3 size: 14 residues. The ends were cut back, 0 bases at V and 8 bases at J, with 13 bases in the middle. Germline V gene data show CDR1 as LGHDT and CDR2 as YNNKEL (reference sequence). The CDR3 DNA follows: TGTGCCAGCAGCCAAGATGCCCGGGGATGGGGCTACACCTTC. Translating gives CASSQDARGWGYTF.

This chain joins TRBV15 and TRBJ1-1; D might be TRBD1 (6 bases). CDR3 length: 13 amino acids. V shed 5 bases and J shed 1 base, with 8 bases lying between them. Germline CDR1 LNHNV, CDR2 YYDKDF (reference sequence). The CDR3 loop reads CATSSGQNTEAFF. The CDR3 DNA follows: TGTGCCACCAGCTCGGGACAGAACACTGAAGCTTTCTTT. The variable domain in full, completed from reference TRBV15 and TRBJ1-1, reads DAMVIQNPRYQVTQFGKPVTLSCSQTLNHNVMYWYQQKSSQAPKLLFHYYDKDFNNEADTPDNFQSRRPNTSFCFLDIRSPGLGDTAMYLCATSSGQNTEAFFGQGTRLTVV.

J is TRBJ2-7 and V is TRBV3-1 (or the pseudogene TRBV3-2); 9 bases are shared with TRBD2. V dropped 6 bases and J dropped 6; count of bases not matched to a gene: 6. Germline V CDR1 and CDR2: LGHDT, YNNKEL (reference sequence). The CDR3 totals 13 residues. The CDR3 nucleotides are TGTGCCAGCAGTCCCGGACTAGCGCGCGAGCAGTACGTC. Encoded protein: CASSPGLAREQYV.

This clone was counted between two and nine times. The chain employs TRBV19 and TRBJ1-5, with D possibly being TRBD1 (5 bases). The germline CDR1 and CDR2 sequences are LNHDA and SQIVND (reference sequence). V was pared by 4 bases and J by 7 bases, with 20 bases between. This CDR3 is built from 16 residues. CDR3 bases: TGTGCCAGTAGTACCTTCGGCCGTCGGGGGTACCAGCCCCAGCATTTT. This translates into CASSTFGRRGYQPQHF. Complete variable domain (other parts from reference TRBV19 and TRBJ1-5): DGGITQSPKYLFRKEGQNVTLSCEQNLNHDAMYWYRQDPGQGLRLIYYSQIVNDFQKGDIAEGYSVSREKKESFPLTVTSAQKNPTAFYLCASSTFGRRGYQPQHFGDGTRLSIL.

The chain joins TRBV30 to TRBJ1-3; a weak D match, TRBD1 (5 bases). V was pared by 4 bases and J by 2 bases, with 15 bases between. CDR3 length: 15 residues. Germline loops: CDR1 GTSNPN, CDR2 SVGIG (reference sequence). Here the CDR3 DNA reads TGTGCCTGGACCCACGTAGGGGTGCCTGGAAACACCATATATTTT. This sequence encodes CAWTHVGVPGNTIYF.

The chain is built from TRBV29-1 and TRBJ1-1; possibly TRBD1 for D (6 bases). V lost 7 bases and J 4 bases, leaving 13 bases between the germline ends. CDR3 length: 12 amino acids. The V gene's germline CDR1 is SQVTM and CDR2 ANQGSEA. DNA for the CDR3: TGCAGCGGAGGGCAGGGGCGCACTGAAGCTTTCTTT. It specifies CSGGQGRTEAFF.